This TCR beta chain was identified in a study of cytomegalovirus exposure and HLA in healthy donors. Turning to the study itself: From donors who were HLA-typed, an early data release held 80 million to 95 million unique TCRs.

Comment on this clone: Antigen: not known.

Findings and limits, study-wide: Several top significant clusters appeared, in a later analysis, to be linked to common viral pathogens. In an earlier analysis, in some 600 donors, most V segments appeared productive either ~87% or ~30% of the time.

Germline V gene data show CDR1 as WSHSY and CDR2 as SAAADI. V was cut by 7 bases and J by 5 bases, with 11 bases left in between. The CDR3 is 12 residues long. PCR was performed using 60 Vbeta and 13 Jbeta primers. Using immunoSEQ multiplex PCR, the repertoire was profiled, and TCRdb retains in-frame clones only, with some absent. The sample consists of 150,000 to 200,000 clones, less than 85% of them appearing once. The receptor was isolated from a male donor in good health and CMV-seronegative. The sequencing input was PBMCs. The chain carries TRBV10-2 and TRBJ1-1; D possibly corresponds to TRBD1 (5 bases). CDR3: CASTTTETEAFF. The CDR3 DNA follows: TGCGCCAGCACAACGACAGAGACTGAAGCTTTCTTT.